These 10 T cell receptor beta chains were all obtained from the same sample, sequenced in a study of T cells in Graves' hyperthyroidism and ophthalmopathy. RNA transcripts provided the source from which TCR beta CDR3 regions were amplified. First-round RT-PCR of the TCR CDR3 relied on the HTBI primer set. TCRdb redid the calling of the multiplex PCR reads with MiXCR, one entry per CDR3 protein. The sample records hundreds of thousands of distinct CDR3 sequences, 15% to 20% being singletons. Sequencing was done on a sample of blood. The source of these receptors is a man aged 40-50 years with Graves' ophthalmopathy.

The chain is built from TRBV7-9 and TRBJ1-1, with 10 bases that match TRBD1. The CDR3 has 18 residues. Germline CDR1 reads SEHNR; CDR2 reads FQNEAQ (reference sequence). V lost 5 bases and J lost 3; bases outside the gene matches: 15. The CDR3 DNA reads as TGTGCCAGCAGCCGTTCGACAGGGGGCTCGAGTTTGGACACTGAAGCTTTCTTT. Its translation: CASSRSTGGSSLDTEAFF.

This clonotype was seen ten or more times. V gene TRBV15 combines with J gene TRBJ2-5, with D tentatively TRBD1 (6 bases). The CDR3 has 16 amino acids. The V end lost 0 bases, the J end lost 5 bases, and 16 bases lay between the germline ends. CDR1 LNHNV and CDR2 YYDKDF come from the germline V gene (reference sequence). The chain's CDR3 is CATSRDGPGAGETQYF. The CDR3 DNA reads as TGTGCCACCAGCAGAGATGGGCCAGGGGCCGGGGAGACCCAGTACTTC.

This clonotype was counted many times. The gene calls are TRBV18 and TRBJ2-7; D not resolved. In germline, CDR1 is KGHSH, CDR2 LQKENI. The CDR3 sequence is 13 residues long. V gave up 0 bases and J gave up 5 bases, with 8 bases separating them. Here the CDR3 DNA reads TGTGCCAGCTCACCACCCTCCAAGGACGAGCAGTACTTC. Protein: CASSPPSKDEQYF.

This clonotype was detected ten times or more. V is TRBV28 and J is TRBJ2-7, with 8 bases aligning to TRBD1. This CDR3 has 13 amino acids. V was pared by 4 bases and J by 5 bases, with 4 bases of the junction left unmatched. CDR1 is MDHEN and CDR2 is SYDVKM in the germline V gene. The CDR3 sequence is CASSSVDRDEQYF. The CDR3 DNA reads TGTGCCAGCAGTTCCGTGGACAGGGACGAGCAGTACTTC.

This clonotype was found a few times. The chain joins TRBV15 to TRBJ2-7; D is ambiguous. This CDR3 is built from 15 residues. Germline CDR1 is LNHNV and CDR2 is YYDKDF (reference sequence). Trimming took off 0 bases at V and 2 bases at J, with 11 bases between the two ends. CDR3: CATSRDKGGTYEQYF. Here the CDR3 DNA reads TGTGCCACCAGCAGAGATAAGGGTGGCACCTACGAGCAGTACTTC.

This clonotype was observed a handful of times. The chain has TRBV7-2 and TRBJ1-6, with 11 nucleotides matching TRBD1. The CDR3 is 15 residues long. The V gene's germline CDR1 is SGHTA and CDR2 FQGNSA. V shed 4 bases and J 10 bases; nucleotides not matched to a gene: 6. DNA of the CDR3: TGTGCCAGCAGCTCCGGACAGGGGGCGAACTCACCCCTCCACTTT. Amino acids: CASSSGQGANSPLHF.

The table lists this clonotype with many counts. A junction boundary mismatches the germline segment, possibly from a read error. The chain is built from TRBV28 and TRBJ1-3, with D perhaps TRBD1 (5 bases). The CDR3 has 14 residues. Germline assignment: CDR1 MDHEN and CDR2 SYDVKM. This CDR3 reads CASCFREHGNTIYF. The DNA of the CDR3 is TGTGCCAGCTGTTTCAGGGAACACGGAAACACCATATATTTT.

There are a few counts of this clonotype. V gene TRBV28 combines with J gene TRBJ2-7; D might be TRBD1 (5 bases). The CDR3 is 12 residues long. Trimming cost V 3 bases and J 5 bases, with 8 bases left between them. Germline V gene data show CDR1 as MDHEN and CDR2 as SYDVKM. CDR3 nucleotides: TGTGCCAGCAGTTTCCCAGGGAACGAGCAGTACTTC. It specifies CASSFPGNEQYF.

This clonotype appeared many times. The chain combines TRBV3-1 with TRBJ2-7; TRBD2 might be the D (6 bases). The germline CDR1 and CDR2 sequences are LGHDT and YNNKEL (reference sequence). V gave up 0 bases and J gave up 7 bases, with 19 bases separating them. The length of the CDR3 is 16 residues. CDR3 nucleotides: TGTGCCAGCAGCCAAGATGTAGGGAGAGCGGGCCTGGAGCAGTACTTC. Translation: CASSQDVGRAGLEQYF.

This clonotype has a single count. The CDR3 nucleotides are TGTGCCAGCAGCCAGGGGACTAGCGGTTCGAACACCGGGGAGCTGTTTTTT. Translation gives CASSQGTSGSNTGELFF. The J gene is TRBJ2-2, the V gene TRBV4-2, with 11 bases identical to TRBD2. V lost 3 bases to trimming and J lost 0 bases; unmatched junction nucleotides: 3. Germline V gene lookup returns CDR1 LGHNA and CDR2 YNFKEQ. This CDR3 region has 17 residues.